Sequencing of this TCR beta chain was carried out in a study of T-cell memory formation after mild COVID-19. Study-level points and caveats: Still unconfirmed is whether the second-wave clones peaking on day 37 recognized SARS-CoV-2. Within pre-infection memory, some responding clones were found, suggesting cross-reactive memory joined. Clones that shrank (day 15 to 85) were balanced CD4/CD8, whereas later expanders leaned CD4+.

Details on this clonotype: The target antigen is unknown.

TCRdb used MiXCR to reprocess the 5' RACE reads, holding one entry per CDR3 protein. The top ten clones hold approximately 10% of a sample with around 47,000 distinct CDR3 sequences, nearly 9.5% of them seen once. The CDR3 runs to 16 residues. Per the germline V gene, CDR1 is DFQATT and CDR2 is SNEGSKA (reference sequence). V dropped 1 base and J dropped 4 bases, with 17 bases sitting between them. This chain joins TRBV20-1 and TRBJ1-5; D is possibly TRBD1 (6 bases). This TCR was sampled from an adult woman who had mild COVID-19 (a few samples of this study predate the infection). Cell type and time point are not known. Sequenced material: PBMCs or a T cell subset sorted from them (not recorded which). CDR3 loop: CSARGSSTTGNQPQHF. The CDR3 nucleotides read TGCAGTGCTAGAGGTTCCTCTACCACAGGGAATCAGCCCCAGCATTTT.